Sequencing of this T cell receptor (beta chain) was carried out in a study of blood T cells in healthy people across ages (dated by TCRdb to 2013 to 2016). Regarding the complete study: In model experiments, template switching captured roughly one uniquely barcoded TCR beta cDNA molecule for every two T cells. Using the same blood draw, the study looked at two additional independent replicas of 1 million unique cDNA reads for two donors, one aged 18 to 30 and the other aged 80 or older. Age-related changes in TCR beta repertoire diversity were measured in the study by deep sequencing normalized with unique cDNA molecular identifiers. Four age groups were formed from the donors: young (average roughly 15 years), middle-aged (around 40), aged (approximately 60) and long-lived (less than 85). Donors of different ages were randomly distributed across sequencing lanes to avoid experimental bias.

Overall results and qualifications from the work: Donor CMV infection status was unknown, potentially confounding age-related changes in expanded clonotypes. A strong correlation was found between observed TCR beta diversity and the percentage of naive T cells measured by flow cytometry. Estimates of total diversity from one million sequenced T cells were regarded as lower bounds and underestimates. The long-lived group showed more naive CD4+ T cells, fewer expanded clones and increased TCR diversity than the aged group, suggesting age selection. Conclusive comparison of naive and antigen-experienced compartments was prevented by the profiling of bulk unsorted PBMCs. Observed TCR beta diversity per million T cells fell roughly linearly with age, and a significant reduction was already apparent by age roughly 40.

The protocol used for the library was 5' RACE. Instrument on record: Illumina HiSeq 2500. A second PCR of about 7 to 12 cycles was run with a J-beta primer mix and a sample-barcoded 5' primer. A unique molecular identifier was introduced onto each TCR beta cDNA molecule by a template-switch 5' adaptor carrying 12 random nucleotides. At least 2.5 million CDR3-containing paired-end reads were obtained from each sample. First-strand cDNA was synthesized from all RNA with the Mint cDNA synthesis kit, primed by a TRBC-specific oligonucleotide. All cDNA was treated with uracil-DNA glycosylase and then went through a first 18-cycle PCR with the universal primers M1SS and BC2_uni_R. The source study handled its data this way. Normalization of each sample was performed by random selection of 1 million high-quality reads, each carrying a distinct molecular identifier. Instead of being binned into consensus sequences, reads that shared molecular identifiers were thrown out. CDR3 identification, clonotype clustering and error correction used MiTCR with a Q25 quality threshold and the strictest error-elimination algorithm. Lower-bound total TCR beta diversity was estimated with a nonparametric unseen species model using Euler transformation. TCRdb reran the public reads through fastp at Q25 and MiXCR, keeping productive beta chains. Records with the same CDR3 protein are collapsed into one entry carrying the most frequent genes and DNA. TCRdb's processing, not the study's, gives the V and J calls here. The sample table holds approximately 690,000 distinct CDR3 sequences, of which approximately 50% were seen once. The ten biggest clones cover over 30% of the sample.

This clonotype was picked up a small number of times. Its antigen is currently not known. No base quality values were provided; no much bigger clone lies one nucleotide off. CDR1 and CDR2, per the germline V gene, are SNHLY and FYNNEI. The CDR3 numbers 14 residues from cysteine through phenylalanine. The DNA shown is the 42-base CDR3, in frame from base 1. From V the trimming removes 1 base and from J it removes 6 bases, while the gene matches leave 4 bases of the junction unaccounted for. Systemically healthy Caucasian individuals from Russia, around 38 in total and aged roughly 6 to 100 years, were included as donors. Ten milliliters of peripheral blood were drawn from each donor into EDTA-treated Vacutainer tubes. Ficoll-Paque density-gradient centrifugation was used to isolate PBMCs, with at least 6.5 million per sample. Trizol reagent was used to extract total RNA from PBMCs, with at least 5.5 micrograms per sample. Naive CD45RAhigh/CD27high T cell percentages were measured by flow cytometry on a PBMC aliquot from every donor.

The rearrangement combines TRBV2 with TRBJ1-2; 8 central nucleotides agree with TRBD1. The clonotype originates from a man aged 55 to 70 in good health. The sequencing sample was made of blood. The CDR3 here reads CASSEVWTGNGYTF. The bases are TGTGCCAGCAGTGAAGTGTGGACAGGGAATGGCTACACCTTC.